The rows below give T cell receptor beta chains drawn from one sample of a study of Graves' ophthalmopathy and Graves' hyperthyroidism. TCRdb reprocessed the multiplex PCR reads with MiXCR, giving one entry per CDR3 protein. The data contain 900,000 to 1,200,000 distinct CDR3 sequences, about 36% of them seen just once; the ten biggest clones take up around 10%. The specimen sequenced was peripheral blood or thyroid tissue (not recorded which). The receptors originated from an adult man with Graves' hyperthyroidism. Each CDR3 is given with its conserved first and last residue. Fields, in order: V gene, D gene, clone size, J gene, CDR3 DNA, CDR3 protein. D genes are given only for firm matches. Only some rows state a clone size, as once, few, many or a class for expanded clones.

TRBV2	.	.	TRBJ1-6	TGTGCCAGCAGAGAGGGACGGGCGGGAGGTTCACCCCTCCACTTT	CASREGRAGGSPLHF
TRBV5-4	.	few	TRBJ1-2	TGTGCCAGCAGCTTGGCCGCAGGGAGTGACTATGGCTACACCTTC	CASSLAAGSDYGYTF
TRBV10-3	.	.	TRBJ2-2	TGTGCCATCAGTTACCCCTCAGGACTGAACACCGGGGAGCTGTTTTTT	CAISYPSGLNTGELFF
TRBV15	.	many	TRBJ1-5	TGTGCCACCAGCAGAGATCGAAAGAGGGTCGGACAGCCCCAGCATTTT	CATSRDRKRVGQPQHF
TRBV7-2	.	many	TRBJ1-2	TGTGCCAGCAGCTTAGGTCGGCAGGCGCCCTATGGCTACACCTTC	CASSLGRQAPYGYTF
TRBV29-1	.	many	TRBJ2-7	TGCACCCCTTGGAGAACAAGCTACGAGCAGTACTTC	CTPWRTSYEQYF
TRBV10-3	TRBD1	many	TRBJ1-1	TGTGCCATCAGTTCAGGGGGGAACACTGAAGCTTTCTTT	CAISSGGNTEAFF
TRBV10-3	.	.	TRBJ1-4	TGTGCCAGCAGCCAAGGGTGGTATGAAAAACTGTTTTTT	CASSQGWYEKLFF
TRBV5-1	.	.	TRBJ2-5	TGCGCCAGCAGCTTCTGGGAAGAGACCCAGTACTTC	CASSFWEETQYF
TRBV9	.	many	TRBJ2-7	TGTGCCAGCAGCGCCTTACCGGGCCACGAGCAGTACTTC	CASSALPGHEQYF
TRBV7-2	TRBD1	many	TRBJ1-5	TGTGCCAGCAGCTTAGCGACAGGGTGGGGCTATAGCAATCAGCCCCAGCATTTT	CASSLATGWGYSNQPQHF
TRBV12-3/TRBV12-4	TRBD1	.	TRBJ2-7	TGTGCCAGCAGCCCCACAGGGGGAAACTCCTACGAGCAGTACTTC	CASSPTGGNSYEQYF
TRBV4-2	TRBD2	.	TRBJ2-5	TGTGCCAGCAGCCAATCCCCGACGCGACTAGCGGGAGTGGAGACCCAGTACTTC	CASSQSPTRLAGVETQYF
TRBV6-5	.	.	TRBJ2-6	TGTGCCAGCAGTTCACAAGGGGCCTACCTGAACACTGAAGCTTTC	CASSSQGAYLNTEAF
TRBV4-1	.	many	TRBJ2-7	TGCGCCAGCAGCCAACTTCCCGGACAGTTCTACGAGCAGTACTTC	CASSQLPGQFYEQYF
TRBV2	.	many	TRBJ2-2	TGTGCCAGCAGTGCAAAAGTGAACACCGGGGAGCTGTTTTTT	CASSAKVNTGELFF
TRBV4-3	.	.	TRBJ1-2	TGCGCCAGCGCCCCCTCCTCAACTAACTATGGCTACACCTTC	CASAPSSTNYGYTF
TRBV2	.	.	TRBJ1-6	TGTGCCAGCAGTGAAGTGGGCTTCCAGGTACCCCTCCACTTT	CASSEVGFQVPLHF
TRBV10-3	.	.	TRBJ2-7	TGTGCCATCAGTGCAGACTACGAGCAGTACTTC	CAISADYEQYF
TRBV6-2/TRBV6-3	TRBD1	.	TRBJ1-5	TGTGCCAGCAGCAACCACAGGGGAGGTCAGCCCCAGCATTTT	CASSNHRGGQPQHF
TRBV7-8	TRBD1	.	TRBJ2-7	TGTGCCAGCAGCTTAGTCCCGGGACAGGGACTCTACGAGCAGTACTTC	CASSLVPGQGLYEQYF
TRBV7-9	.	many	TRBJ1-2	TGTGCCAGCAGTGGTGAGGGCTACACCTTC	CASSGEGYTF
TRBV7-9	.	many	TRBJ2-7	TGTGCCAGCAGCTTAGATTTCGGGTCACGACGGTTCTACGAGCAGTACTTC	CASSLDFGSRRFYEQYF
TRBV12-3/TRBV12-4	.	.	TRBJ1-2	TGTGCCAGCAGTTTAACTTGGACGGCGGACGATGGCTACACCTTC	CASSLTWTADDGYTF
TRBV25-1	.	.	TRBJ1-2	TGTGCCAGCAGTTCCAAACCTGCAACAGATGGCTACACCTTC	CASSSKPATDGYTF
TRBV10-3	.	few	TRBJ2-7	TGTGCCAGCAGTCCCCTACTCGGGGACGAGCAGTACTTC	CASSPLLGDEQYF
TRBV30	TRBD1	.	TRBJ2-7	TGTGCCTGGGATGGTCCCGTTAGGGGACAGGGCATCTACGAGCAGTACTTC	CAWDGPVRGQGIYEQYF
TRBV29-1	.	many	TRBJ2-7	TGCAGCGTTCGGGGTGGAATCGGTTACGAGCAGTACTTC	CSVRGGIGYEQYF
TRBV7-9	TRBD1	many	TRBJ1-2	TGTGCCAGCAGCCCTTCCGACAGGGCGGCTAACTATGGCTACACCTTC	CASSPSDRAANYGYTF
TRBV20-1	.	.	TRBJ2-7	TGCAGTGCTCCCGCCCGGAGCTTCTCTTCAAGCGAGCAGTACTTC	CSAPARSFSSSEQYF
TRBV7-2	.	.	TRBJ2-7	TGTGCCAGCAGGTCCCCGGCGGGGATAAGCGAGCAGTACTTC	CASRSPAGISEQYF